The T cell receptor beta chain described here comes from a study of shared T cell receptors in the human thymus. Method: immunoSEQ multiplex PCR; TCRdb's copy keeps in-frame clones and lacks some. Of about 660,000 clones listed, roughly 88% were seen once; the top ten hold 0.0095% to 0.013%. The V gene lost 6 bases and the J gene lost 0 bases, with 21 bases spanning the gap. Germline values: CDR1 MDHEN, CDR2 SYDVKM. CDR3 size: 18 residues. The data were also submitted as part of a second study, on human thymus T cells. Per that paper: Thymus pieces cut out during corrective heart surgery were the tissue that was used.

This TCR was recovered from a boy under three years old with a congenital heart defect. The sequenced sample was thymocytes. V and J are TRBV28 and TRBJ1-5, with D perhaps TRBD1 (6 bases). CDR3 loop: CASRKDRPGGYSNQPQHF. As DNA, the CDR3 is TGTGCCAGCAGGAAAGACAGGCCAGGTGGTTATAGCAATCAGCCCCAGCATTTT.